This T cell receptor beta chain was identified during a study of blood T cells in healthy people across ages (dated by TCRdb to 2013 to 2016). Study-wide context: In model experiments, template switching captured roughly one uniquely barcoded TCR beta cDNA molecule for every two T cells. The donors were divided into four age groups: young (average roughly 17 years), middle-aged (approximately 39), aged (under 70) and long-lived (around 87). Age-related changes in TCR beta repertoire diversity were measured in the study by deep sequencing normalized with unique cDNA molecular identifiers. To avoid experimental bias, donors of different ages were spread randomly across the sequencing lanes. Using the same blood draw, the study looked at two additional independent replicas of 1 million unique cDNA reads for two donors, one aged 18 to 30 and the other aged 80 or older. The paper as a whole reports these results and caveats: Observed TCR beta diversity per million T cells fell roughly linearly with age, and a significant reduction was already apparent by age about 43. There was a strong correlation between observed TCR beta diversity and the percentage of naive T cells measured by flow cytometry. Conclusive comparison of naive and antigen-experienced compartments was prevented by the profiling of bulk unsorted PBMCs. The long-lived group showed more naive CD4+ T cells, fewer expanded clones and increased TCR diversity than the aged group, suggesting age selection. Estimates of total diversity based on one million sequenced T cells were regarded as lower bounds and as underestimates. Because donor CMV infection status was unknown, age-related changes in expanded clonotypes were potentially confounded.

CDR1 and CDR2, per the germline V gene, are SQVTM and ANQGSEA. A distance of 7 bases separates the germline ends of V and J, which lose 1 base and 0 bases respectively. CDR3 length: 13 amino acids, cysteine to phenylalanine. Only the CDR3 part of the read is kept: 39 bases, read in frame from the first base. The library was generated by 5' RACE. This sample was sequenced with an Illumina HiSeq 2500. A second about 7 to 12 cycle PCR used a sample-barcoded 5' primer and a J-beta primer mix. A template-switch 5' adaptor carrying 12 random nucleotides introduced a unique molecular identifier onto each TCR beta cDNA molecule. At least 2.5 million CDR3-containing paired-end reads were obtained from each sample. First-strand cDNA was synthesized from all RNA with the Mint cDNA synthesis kit, primed by a TRBC-specific oligonucleotide. After uracil-DNA glycosylase treatment, a first 18-cycle PCR used universal primers M1SS and BC2_uni_R on all cDNA. In the authors' own workflow: Normalization of each sample was performed by random selection of 1 million high-quality reads, each carrying a distinct molecular identifier. Reads sharing molecular identifiers were discarded rather than binned into consensus sequences. CDR3 identification, clonotype clustering and error correction used MiTCR with a Q25 quality threshold and the strictest error-elimination algorithm. A nonparametric unseen species model with Euler transformation was used to estimate lower-bound total TCR beta diversity. The public reads were quality trimmed at Q25 with fastp and then assembled into clones with MiXCR by TCRdb, keeping productive beta chains. Rows matching on CDR3 protein sequence are summarized as one entry with the most common DNA and genes. V and J calls and clone size were set by TCRdb, not the authors. The sample yields roughly 730,000 distinct CDR3 sequences; roughly 50% were counted once. Together, the top ten hold roughly 25% of the sample.

The 35 to 40 donors, aged about 6 to 100 years, were systemically healthy Caucasian individuals from Russia. Around 10 milliliters of peripheral blood were collected from each donor into EDTA-treated Vacutainer tubes. Ficoll-Paque density-gradient centrifugation was used to isolate PBMCs, with at least 6 million obtained per sample. Trizol reagent was used to extract total RNA from PBMCs, with at least 6 micrograms per sample. For every donor, an aliquot of PBMCs went through flow cytometry to measure the percentages of naive CD45RAhigh/CD27high T cells. This clonotype has more than one count but fewer than ten. Its target antigen remains unknown. Base qualities are not recorded, but no much larger clone differs from it by a single base.

The receptor was derived from a man aged 35-49 years in good health. What was sequenced was blood. Recombination joined TRBV29-1 with TRBJ2-7; there is no confident call for the D gene. The CDR3 amino acid sequence is: CSVEARTSYEQYF. The sequenced DNA is TGCAGCGTTGAAGCCCGGACCTCCTACGAGCAGTACTTC.